This TCR beta chain was found in a study of shared clonotypes between healthy human individuals. Study details: The cohort had two women and a few men, ages 18 to 49. Study results and limitations: Sequencing depth was expected to influence donor clonotype sharing.

The run depth of the assay was deep. This table comes from immunoSEQ multiplex PCR, and its TCRdb copy is limited to in-frame clones, with some not included. The table records roughly 480,000 clones, about 80% of them present only once. Unsorted samples, those not sorted, used some 90 million PBMCs for genomic DNA. Comments on this clone: Its matching antigen is unknown. Other DNA sequences from this sample encode an identical CDR3 as well.

The clonotype comes from a woman in her forties in good health. Some clones in this sample may be carry-over from other donors' samples. Source material: PBMCs.

This chain's CDR3 is CASSPDETQYF. The CDR3 DNA reads TGTGCCAGCTCACCAGACGAGACCCAGTACTTC. V is TRBV18 and J is TRBJ2-5; no reliable D call. Trimming stripped 2 bases from V and 5 bases from J, with 3 bases between. The germline V gene encodes CDR1 KGHSH and CDR2 LQKENI. The CDR3 covers 11 residues.